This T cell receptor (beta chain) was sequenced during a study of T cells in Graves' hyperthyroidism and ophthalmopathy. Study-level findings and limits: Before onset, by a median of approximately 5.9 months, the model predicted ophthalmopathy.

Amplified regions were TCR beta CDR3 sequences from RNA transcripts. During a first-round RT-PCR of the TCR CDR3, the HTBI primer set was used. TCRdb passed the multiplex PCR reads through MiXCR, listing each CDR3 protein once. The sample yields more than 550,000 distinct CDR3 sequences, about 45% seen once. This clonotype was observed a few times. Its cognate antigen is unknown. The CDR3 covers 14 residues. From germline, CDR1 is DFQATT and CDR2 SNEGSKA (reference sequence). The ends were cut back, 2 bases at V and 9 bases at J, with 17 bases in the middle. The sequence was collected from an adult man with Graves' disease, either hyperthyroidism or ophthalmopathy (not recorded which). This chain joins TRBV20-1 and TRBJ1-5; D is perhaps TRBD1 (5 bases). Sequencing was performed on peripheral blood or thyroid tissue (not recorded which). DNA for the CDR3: TGCAGTGCTAGACCCGAGGGTGAAGGGACGCCCCAGCATTTT. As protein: CSARPEGEGTPQHF.